A single sample is the source of the 28 T cell receptor beta chains below, sequenced in a study of molecular identifiers for immune sequencing clone quantification. MiXCR was run by TCRdb on the PCR reads, yielding one entry per CDR3 protein. The data show 400,000 to 600,000 distinct CDR3 sequences, roughly 23% seen once. The sequenced sample was naive CD8+ T cells from blood, with Jurkat cell RNA spiked in. This sample's subset: FACS-sorted CD8+CD4-CCR7+CD45RA+ naive T cells. These receptors all stem from a human donor in good health. Some libraries in this study had Jurkat cell RNA spiked in.

In its sample, this clonotype was seen many times. V usage is TRBV5-1 and J usage is TRBJ2-7; 7 bases agree with TRBD1. Per the germline V gene, CDR1 is SGHRS and CDR2 is YFSETQ. The V and J ends lost 1 base and 6 bases, in that order; junction bases with no gene match: 4. The CDR3 contains 13 residues. CDR3: CASSLTGVSEQYF. CDR3 sequence (DNA): TGCGCCAGCAGCTTGACAGGGGTAAGCGAGCAGTACTTC.

This clonotype was counted many times. The V and J genes are TRBV29-1 and TRBJ1-1, with a possible D match to TRBD1 (5 bases). CDR1 and CDR2 (germline): SQVTM, ANQGSEA. The V end was cut by 4 bases, the J end by 2 bases, with 17 bases between. This CDR3 region has 15 residues. The CDR3 sequence is CSVVRQGLVNTEAFF. The CDR3 DNA reads as TGCAGCGTTGTTCGGCAGGGATTAGTTAACACTGAAGCTTTCTTT. Complete variable domain (other parts from reference TRBV29-1 and TRBJ1-1): SAVISQKPSRDICQRGTSLTIQCQVDSQVTMMFWYRQQPGQSLTLIATANQGSEATYESGFVIDKFPISRPNLTFSTLTVSNMSPEDSSIYLCSVVRQGLVNTEAFFGQGTRLTVV.

This clonotype was seen many times. The genes are TRBV29-1 and TRBJ2-7; 11 bases agree with TRBD2. Germline V lookup: CDR1 SQVTM, CDR2 ANQGSEA. J was trimmed by 2 bases and V by 2 bases; bases with no gene match: 5. The CDR3 covers 15 residues. CDR3 sequence: CSVETGTSGAYEQYF. The CDR3 DNA sequence: TGCAGCGTTGAAACCGGGACTAGCGGAGCCTACGAGCAGTACTTC.

This clonotype was recorded many times. The genes are TRBV7-9 and TRBJ2-7; D is possibly TRBD2 (5 bases). The CDR3 is made up of 12 amino acids. Germline loops: CDR1 SEHNR, CDR2 FQNEAQ (reference sequence). Trimming stripped 8 bases from V and 2 bases from J, with 10 bases between. Here the CDR3 DNA reads TGTGCCAGCGCGGGTATCCCCTACGAGCAGTACTTC. Amino acids: CASAGIPYEQYF.

This clonotype has more than one count but fewer than ten. The rearrangement joins TRBV12-3 or TRBV12-4 to TRBJ2-7; 7 nucleotides align to TRBD1. J lost 3 bases, V lost 5 bases, and 4 bases had no gene match. The CDR3 totals 13 residues. CDR3 region: CASSMDRNYEQYF. CDR3 coding DNA: TGTGCCAGCAGTATGGACAGGAACTACGAGCAGTACTTC.

On this clonotype: A much more abundant neighbour one base away suggests this may be a read error. The chain has TRBV6-5 and TRBJ1-3; D uncertain. The length of the CDR3 is 13 residues. Germline V gene sequence: CDR1 MNHEY, CDR2 SVGAGI. The CDR3: CASSYGSGNTVYF. The CDR3 DNA sequence: TGTGCCAGCAGTTATGGCTCTGGAAACACCGTATATTTT.

This clonotype has a count of ten or more. This chain connects TRBV7-2 to TRBJ2-3, with TRBD2 matching over 10 bases. This CDR3 contains 16 residues. Trimming cost V 3 bases and J 5 bases; bases outside gene matches: 8. Germline-derived CDR1 and CDR2 are SGHTA and FQGNSA. The CDR3 sequence: CASSFGAGGPRDTQYF. CDR3 sequence (DNA): TGTGCCAGCAGCTTTGGAGCGGGAGGGCCCAGAGATACGCAGTATTTT.

Of note for this clonotype: A much larger clone lies a single base off, so this may be a read error. The CDR3 DNA reads TGCGCCAGCAGCTTGGGAACATATACGCAGTGTTTT. It specifies CASSLGTYTQCF. The chain employs TRBV5-1 and TRBJ2-3; D remains unclear. The CDR3 length is 12 residues. CDR1 and CDR2 (germline): SGHRS, YFSETQ.

This clonotype was found many times. The chain uses TRBV5-1 and TRBJ1-1; 7 bases are shared with TRBD1. Germline CDR1 and CDR2: SGHRS and YFSETQ. J gave up 7 bases and V 3 bases, and 3 bases lay outside the gene matches. CDR3 length: 12 amino acids. CDR3 in amino acids: CASSWGTDEAFF. CDR3 bases: TGCGCCAGCAGCTGGGGGACAGATGAAGCTTTCTTT.

This clonotype turned up a few times. The CDR3 region is CSVEHAGTGYGYTF. CDR3 nucleotides: TGCAGCGTTGAACACGCCGGGACAGGGTACGGCTACACCTTC. The chain links TRBV29-1 to TRBJ1-2; 9 positions agree with TRBD1. Unmatched junction bases numbered 9, after V lost 2 bases and J lost 8 bases. CDR1 SQVTM and CDR2 ANQGSEA come from the germline V gene. The CDR3 covers 14 residues.

This clonotype was counted ten times or more. The chain combines TRBV28 with TRBJ2-7; 10 nucleotides agree with TRBD1. CDR3 length: 16 residues. The J segment lost 8 bases and the V segment lost 5 bases, leaving 15 bases of the junction unmatched. Looked up from germline, CDR1 is MDHEN and CDR2 is SYDVKM. The CDR3: CASSKPLGQGNEQQYF. DNA for the CDR3: TGTGCCAGCAGTAAACCACTGGGACAGGGGAATGAGCAGCAGTACTTC.

This clonotype was seen repeatedly, ten times or more. The gene calls are TRBV5-1 and TRBJ2-5, with D tentatively TRBD2 (6 bases). The V end lost 4 bases, the J end lost 5 bases, and 15 bases lay between the germline ends. CDR1 and CDR2 from the germline V gene are SGHRS and YFSETQ. The CDR3 sequence is 14 residues long. The CDR3 spells CASSPAEGGETQYF. CDR3 in DNA: TGCGCCAGCAGCCCCGCGGAGGGTGGGGAGACCCAGTACTTC. The complete variable domain, with remaining parts taken from reference TRBV5-1 and TRBJ2-5, reads KAGVTQTPRYLIKTRGQQVTLSCSPISGHRSVSWYQQTPGQGLQFLFEYFSETQRNKGNFPGRFSGRQFSNSRSEMNVSTLELGDSALYLCASSPAEGGETQYFGPGTRLLVL.

A remark on this clonotype: Because it lacks the conserved phenylalanine or tryptophan at the end, this CDR3 is likely a read error. The chain combines TRBV7-3 with TRBJ2-1; 11 bases agree with TRBD2. Germline values: CDR1 SGHTA, CDR2 FQGTGA. This CDR3 comprises 15 residues. After removal of 2 bases from V and 5 bases from J, the junction contained 2 bases not matched to a gene. The CDR3 region is CASSLGTSGNNEQFC. CDR3 bases: TGTGCCAGCAGCTTAGGGACTAGCGGAAACAATGAGCAGTTCTGC.

This clonotype has ten or more counts. This sequence joins TRBV11-2 and TRBJ1-1; D is possibly TRBD1 (5 bases). The V end was cut by 5 bases, the J end by 7 bases, with 11 bases between. This CDR3 region has 12 residues. The germline gives CDR1 SGHAT, CDR2 FQNNGV. The CDR3 protein is CASSHTGDEAFF. The CDR3 bases are TGTGCCAGCAGCCACACAGGAGATGAAGCTTTCTTT.

The rearrangement uses TRBV30 and TRBJ2-3; D is possibly TRBD1 (6 bases). The germline V and J ends were trimmed by 2 bases and 6 bases, with 18 bases remaining between them. Germline CDR1 is GTSNPN and CDR2 is SVGIG (reference sequence). The CDR3 length is 15 residues. This CDR3 reads CAWSIGGLRWDTQYF. CDR3 in DNA: TGTGCCTGGAGTATTGGGGGCTTAAGGTGGGATACGCAGTATTTT.

This clonotype came up once. A much larger clonotype is one base distant, so this may be a read error. V is TRBV24-1 and J is TRBJ1-5; D not resolved. The CDR3 is 13 amino acids. CDR1 and CDR2 from the germline V gene are KGHDR and SFDVKD. CDR3 in amino acids: CAASSSFGQPQHF. DNA of the CDR3: TGTGCCGCCAGTAGCAGTTTTGGGCAGCCCCAGCATTTT.

This chain connects TRBV6-5 to TRBJ1-2; 10 nucleotides agree with TRBD1. This CDR3 is built from 16 residues. Germline assignment: CDR1 MNHEY and CDR2 SVGAGI. Trimming took 0 bases from V and 8 from J; bases not matched to a gene: 9. The chain's CDR3 is CASSYSSWTGGGGYTF. In DNA, the CDR3 is TGTGCCAGCAGTTACTCGTCGTGGACAGGGGGAGGGGGCTACACCTTC.

This clonotype was seen ten or more times. This chain links TRBV4-3 with TRBJ2-7; D gene unclear. V lost 0 bases and J lost 0, with 9 bases in between. Germline CDR1 reads LGHNA; CDR2 reads YSLEER. The CDR3 sequence is 15 residues long. CDR3 amino acids: CASSQDRQPSYEQYF. CDR3 nucleotide sequence: TGCGCCAGCAGCCAAGATCGCCAGCCCTCCTACGAGCAGTACTTC.

Many counts were recorded for this clonotype. V gene TRBV4-2 combines with J gene TRBJ1-1; D not certain. V lost 2 bases, J lost 1 base, and 5 bases lay in between. The CDR3 runs to 13 residues. The germline V gene encodes CDR1 LGHNA and CDR2 YNFKEQ. DNA for the CDR3: TGTGCCAGCAGCCAACGCAAGAACACTGAAGCTTTCTTT. Translated: CASSQRKNTEAFF.

With regard to this clonotype: Germline is not matched at one junction end, which may reflect a read error. The J gene is TRBJ1-5, the V gene TRBV2; 8 bases agree with TRBD1. The V gene's germline CDR1 is SNHLY and CDR2 FYNNEI. This CDR3 region has 12 residues. The CDR3 here is CASKTGGRPQHF. CDR3 DNA: TGCGCCAGCAAAACAGGGGGTCGGCCCCAGCATTTT. The variable domain in full, completed from reference TRBV2 and TRBJ1-5, reads EPEVTQTPSHQVTQMGQEVILRCVPISNHLYFYWYRQILGQKVEFLVSFYNNEISEKSEIFDDQFSVERPDGSNFTLKIRSTKLEDSAMYFCASKTGGRPQHFGDGTRLSIL.

The table lists this clonotype with a few counts. The chain employs TRBV19 and TRBJ1-5, with TRBD1 matching 8 bases. CDR1 is LNHDA, CDR2 SQIVND, per germline (reference sequence). The CDR3 totals 15 residues. Trimming cost V 5 bases and J 4 bases; bases outside gene matches: 7. CDR3 coding DNA: TGTGCCAGTAGTCTTGGACAGGGCCCTAATCAGCCCCAGCATTTT. Translated: CASSLGQGPNQPQHF.

As concerns this clonotype: The junction does not match germline at one end; this may be a read error. V usage is TRBV5-3 and J usage is TRBJ1-2; D gene ambiguous. TRBV5-3 is known as an ORF, though its function is uncertain. The CDR3 runs 14 residues. The CDR3: CASSLAGSAYSYTF. The CDR3 nucleotides read TGTGCCAGCAGCTTGGCGGGCAGCGCTTATAGCTACACCTTC.

The sample holds many counts of this clonotype. V gene TRBV19 combines with J gene TRBJ1-1; the D gene is possibly TRBD1 (5 bases). Germline CDR1 and CDR2: LNHDA and SQIVND (reference sequence). CDR3 length equals 16 residues. Trimming left V 4 bases short and J 4 bases short, with 19 bases between. CDR3 coding DNA: TGTGCCAGTAGTACAGCGCCGGCAGGGTTTAGCACTGAAGCTTTCTTT. It translates to CASSTAPAGFSTEAFF.

This clonotype was seen at least ten times. This chain uses TRBV20-1 with TRBJ2-2; the match to TRBD1 covers 10 bases. Germline V gene lookup returns CDR1 DFQATT and CDR2 SNEGSKA (reference sequence). V lost 1 base and J lost 5; bases outside the gene matches: 7. The CDR3 is made up of 16 amino acids. CDR3 amino acids: CSARGDRGRGTGELFF. The CDR3 nucleotides are TGCAGTGCTAGAGGTGACAGGGGGCGTGGGACCGGGGAGCTGTTTTTT.

At least ten counts were recorded for this clonotype. The genes are TRBV5-1 and TRBJ2-1; D is ambiguous. The germline V gene has CDR1 SGHRS and CDR2 YFSETQ. Trimming left V 0 bases short and J 10 bases short, with 14 bases between. This CDR3 spans 14 amino acids. The CDR3 nucleotides are TGCGCCAGCAGCTTGGACTTTCCAGGTGTGGAGCAGTTCTTC. It yields the protein CASSLDFPGVEQFF. The whole variable domain, filled in from reference TRBV5-1 and TRBJ2-1, reads KAGVTQTPRYLIKTRGQQVTLSCSPISGHRSVSWYQQTPGQGLQFLFEYFSETQRNKGNFPGRFSGRQFSNSRSEMNVSTLELGDSALYLCASSLDFPGVEQFFGPGTRLTVL.

At least ten counts were recorded for this clonotype. The CDR3 region is CASSPGTGAQYEQYF. The CDR3 nucleotides are TGTGCCAGCAGCCCCGGGACAGGGGCCCAGTACGAGCAGTACTTC. The chain uses TRBV7-9 and TRBJ2-7; 10 bases line up with TRBD1. The V gene end was trimmed by 5 bases and the J gene end by 4 bases; junction bases not matched to a gene: 8. Germline-derived CDR1 and CDR2 are SEHNR and FQNEAQ (reference sequence). This CDR3 contains 15 residues.

Remarks on this clonotype: This clone may be a read error of a much larger clone one base away. The chain couples TRBV13 to TRBJ2-5, with 8 positions matching TRBD2. This CDR3 spans 15 amino acids. Germline lookup yields CDR1 PRHDT and CDR2 FYEKMQ (reference sequence). The CDR3 region is CASSLGSGSYETLYF. The CDR3 coding sequence is TGTGCCAGCAGCTTAGGAAGCGGGAGTTACGAGACCCTGTACTTC.

This clonotype has at least ten counts. This chain links TRBV20-1 with TRBJ2-3; TRBD2 matches 8 bases. With 6 bases clipped from V and 6 bases from J, the junction kept 8 bases outside the gene matches. The CDR3 is made up of 13 amino acids. The germline gives CDR1 DFQATT, CDR2 SNEGSKA (reference sequence). The CDR3 here is CSASRTSPDTQYF. Here the CDR3 DNA reads TGCAGTGCCTCGCGGACTAGCCCGGATACGCAGTATTTT.